The present T cell receptor (beta chain) was sequenced within a study of CD8 T cells in Susac syndrome (dated by TCRdb to between 2017 and 2020). For context, the study as a whole: The study used repertoire sequencing to test whether antigen drove CD8+ T cell activation and differentiation in Susac syndrome. Clonality of the CD8+ T cell repertoire was compared between over ten healthy donors, around 14 Susac syndrome patients and around 16 multiple sclerosis patients. The research as a whole found: The TCR sequencing and HLA analysis was acknowledged to have included a relatively small number of individuals.

CDR1 and CDR2 are read off the germline V gene as SGHDT and YYEEEE. Trimming accounts for 3 bases at V and 0 bases at J, while the number of junction bases matched to no gene is 4. From cysteine to phenylalanine, the CDR3 is 16 amino acids long. The read is trimmed to its CDR3 DNA, 48 bases read in frame from base 1. RNA was extracted using the RNeasy kit, and roughly 0.5 to 1 microgram was reverse transcribed with random hexamers. TCR beta CDR3 regions were amplified with the immunoSEQ multiplex PCR assay covering 54 Vbeta and 13 Jbeta segments. PCR amplification bias was corrected by using a synthetic template baseline for primer optimization and computational correction. The source study handled its data this way. Reads were assigned to V, D and J genes according to IMGT and analyzed in immunoSEQ Analyzer, with only productive sequences retained. Clonality was computed as one minus Shannon entropy normalized by log2 of the number of productive unique sequences. For each patient and control, public and private clones were evaluated among the 100 most prevalent clones. Clones were defined as Susac-specific when absent from the healthy and MS cohorts, from over 950 published viral clones and from other ImmuneACCESS disease sequences. TCRdb trimmed the raw reads at Q25, called clones with MiXCR and kept productive beta chains. One record per CDR3 amino acid sequence lists the most common genes and DNA. The V and J calls were not made by the authors but by TCRdb's processing. The sample profile shows 400,000 or so distinct CDR3 sequences; about 85% of them were found once. The ten largest clones capture more than 0.09% of the sample.

This clonotype showed up just a few times. Its antigen has not been determined. No quality values exist for individual bases; no much larger clone is one base distant. Peripheral blood CD8+ and CD4+ T cells from healthy donors, Susac syndrome patients and multiple sclerosis patients were profiled by high-throughput TCR beta sequencing. Treatment-naive patients with stable or active relapsing-remitting disease fulfilling revised McDonald criteria were used as multiple sclerosis controls. Bulk CD8+ and CD4+ T cells were purified by magnetic negative isolation, while CD8+ TEMRA cells were enriched using FACS. Blood was collected in EDTA tubes and processed within 24 hours, with PBMCs isolated through density gradient centrifugation. PBMCs intended for TCR sequencing were cryopreserved in liquid nitrogen and were subsequently thawed in a 37 degrees C water bath. Purity of sorted or isolated CD4+, CD8+ and CD8+ TEMRA cells was at least 90%.

This sequence uses TRBV5-6 and TRBJ2-1; 9 central nucleotides agree with TRBD2. The clonotype originates from a human donor with multiple sclerosis. The sequenced sample was CD8+ T cells from PBMCs. The DNA is as follows: TGTGCCAGCAGCTCGCTAGCGGGGAGCTCCTACAATGAGCAGTTCTTC. Translated, it gives CASSSLAGSSYNEQFF.